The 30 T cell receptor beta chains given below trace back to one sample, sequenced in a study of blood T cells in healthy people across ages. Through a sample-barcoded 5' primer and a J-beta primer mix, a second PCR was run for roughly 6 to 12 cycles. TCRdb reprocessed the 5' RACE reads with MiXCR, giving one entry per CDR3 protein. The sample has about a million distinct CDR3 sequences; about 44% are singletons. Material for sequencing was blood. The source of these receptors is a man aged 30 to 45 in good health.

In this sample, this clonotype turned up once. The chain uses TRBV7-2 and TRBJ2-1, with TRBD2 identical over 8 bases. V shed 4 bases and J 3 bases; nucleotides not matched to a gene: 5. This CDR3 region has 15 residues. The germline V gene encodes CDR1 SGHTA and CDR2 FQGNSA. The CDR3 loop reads CASSSTSALYNEQFF. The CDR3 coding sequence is TGTGCCAGCAGCTCGACTAGCGCCCTCTACAATGAGCAGTTCTTC.

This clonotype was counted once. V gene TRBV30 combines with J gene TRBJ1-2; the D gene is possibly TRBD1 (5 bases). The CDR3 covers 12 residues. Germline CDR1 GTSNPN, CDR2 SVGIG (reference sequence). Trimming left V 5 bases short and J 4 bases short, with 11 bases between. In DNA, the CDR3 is TGTGCCTGGGGGGCAGGAGCCTATGGCTACACCTTC. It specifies CAWGAGAYGYTF.

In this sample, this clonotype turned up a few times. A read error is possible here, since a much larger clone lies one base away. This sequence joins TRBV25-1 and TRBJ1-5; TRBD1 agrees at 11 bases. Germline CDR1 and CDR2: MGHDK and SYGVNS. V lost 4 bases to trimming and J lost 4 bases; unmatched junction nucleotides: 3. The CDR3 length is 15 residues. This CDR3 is CASSGGTGGNQPQHF. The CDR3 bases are TGTGCCAGCAGTGGAGGGACAGGGGGAAATCAGCCCCAGCATTTT.

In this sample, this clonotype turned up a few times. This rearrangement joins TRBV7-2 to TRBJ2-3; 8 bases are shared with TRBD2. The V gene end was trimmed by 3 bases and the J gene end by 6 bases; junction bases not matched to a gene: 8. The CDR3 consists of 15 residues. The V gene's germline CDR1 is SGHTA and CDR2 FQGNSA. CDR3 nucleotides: TGTGCCAGCAGCTTGTCTAACGGGGGGGTCGATACGCAGTATTTT. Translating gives CASSLSNGGVDTQYF.

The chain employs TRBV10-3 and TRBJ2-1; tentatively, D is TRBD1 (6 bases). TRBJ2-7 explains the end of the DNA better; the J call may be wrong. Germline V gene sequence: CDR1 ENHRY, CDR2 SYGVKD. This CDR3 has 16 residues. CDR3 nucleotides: TGTGCCATCAGTGAATCCAGGGGCCTAACCTACAATGAGCAGTACTTC. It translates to CAISESRGLTYNEQYF.

The CDR3 sequence: CASSVGPAAGGASYEQYF. The CDR3 DNA is TGTGCCAGCAGCGTAGGTCCTGCCGCGGGGGGAGCTTCCTACGAGCAGTACTTC. V usage is TRBV9 and J usage is TRBJ2-5, with 8 bases fitting TRBD2. The assigned J gene may be wrong: the sequence end matches TRBJ2-7 better. The CDR3 totals 18 residues. Germline-derived CDR1 and CDR2 are SGDLS and YYNGEE.

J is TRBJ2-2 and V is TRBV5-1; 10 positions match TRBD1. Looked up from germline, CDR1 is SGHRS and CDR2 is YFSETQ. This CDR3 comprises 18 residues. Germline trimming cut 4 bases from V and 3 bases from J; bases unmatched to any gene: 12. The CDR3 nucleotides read TGCGCCAGCAGCCCTAACCGGGACAGGGGAATTTACACCGGGGAGCTGTTTTTT. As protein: CASSPNRDRGIYTGELFF.

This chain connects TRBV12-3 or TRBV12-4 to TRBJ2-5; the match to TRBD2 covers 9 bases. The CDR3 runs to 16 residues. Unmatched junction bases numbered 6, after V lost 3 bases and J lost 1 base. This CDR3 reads CASSFLGGGAQETQYF. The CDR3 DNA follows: TGTGCCAGCAGTTTTCTGGGCGGGGGGGCCCAAGAGACCCAGTACTTC.

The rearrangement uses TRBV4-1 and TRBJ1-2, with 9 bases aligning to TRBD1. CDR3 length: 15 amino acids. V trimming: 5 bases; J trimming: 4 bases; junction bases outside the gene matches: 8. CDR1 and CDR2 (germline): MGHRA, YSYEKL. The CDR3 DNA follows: TGCGCCAGCAGCGACCGGGACAGGGCGGTCTATGGCTACACCTTC. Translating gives CASSDRDRAVYGYTF.

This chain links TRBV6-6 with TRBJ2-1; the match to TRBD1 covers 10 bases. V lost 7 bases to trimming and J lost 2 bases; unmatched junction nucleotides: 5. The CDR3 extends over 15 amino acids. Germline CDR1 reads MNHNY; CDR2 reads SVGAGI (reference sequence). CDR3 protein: CASTYGQGAYNEQFF. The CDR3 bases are TGTGCCAGCACCTACGGACAGGGGGCCTACAATGAGCAGTTCTTC.

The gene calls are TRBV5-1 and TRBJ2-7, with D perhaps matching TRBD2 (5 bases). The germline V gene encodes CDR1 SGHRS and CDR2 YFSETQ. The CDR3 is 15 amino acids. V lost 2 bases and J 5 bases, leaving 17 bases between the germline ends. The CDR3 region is CASSFAGKRRDEQYF. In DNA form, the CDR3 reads TGCGCCAGCAGCTTTGCGGGTAAGAGACGGGACGAGCAGTACTTC.

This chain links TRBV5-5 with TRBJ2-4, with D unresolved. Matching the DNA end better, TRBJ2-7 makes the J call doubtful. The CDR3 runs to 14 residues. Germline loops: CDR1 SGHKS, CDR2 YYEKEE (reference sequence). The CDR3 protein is CASSRNDSPYEQYF. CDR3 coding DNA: TGTGCCAGCAGCCGCAACGACTCACCCTACGAGCAGTACTTC.

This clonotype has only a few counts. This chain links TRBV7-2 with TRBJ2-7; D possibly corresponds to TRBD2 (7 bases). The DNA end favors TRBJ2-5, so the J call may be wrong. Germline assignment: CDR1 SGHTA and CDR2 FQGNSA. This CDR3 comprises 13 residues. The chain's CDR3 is CASMLGGAKTQYF. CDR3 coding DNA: TGTGCCAGCATGCTTGGGGGGGCCAAGACCCAGTACTTC.

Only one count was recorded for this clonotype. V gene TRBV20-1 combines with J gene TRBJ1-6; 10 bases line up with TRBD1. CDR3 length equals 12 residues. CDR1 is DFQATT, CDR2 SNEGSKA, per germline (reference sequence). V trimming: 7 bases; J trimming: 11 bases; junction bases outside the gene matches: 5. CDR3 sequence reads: CSVGTGAPPLHF. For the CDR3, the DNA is TGCAGTGTTGGGACAGGGGCTCCACCCCTCCACTTT.

CDR3: CASSPPTGDYGYTF. DNA for the CDR3: TGCGCCAGCAGCCCCCCGACGGGGGACTATGGCTACACCTTC. The chain is built from TRBV4-1 and TRBJ1-2; D perhaps matches TRBD1 (5 bases). V was clipped by 4 bases and J by 3 bases, with 12 bases between them. CDR3 length: 14 residues. Germline V gene data show CDR1 as MGHRA and CDR2 as YSYEKL.

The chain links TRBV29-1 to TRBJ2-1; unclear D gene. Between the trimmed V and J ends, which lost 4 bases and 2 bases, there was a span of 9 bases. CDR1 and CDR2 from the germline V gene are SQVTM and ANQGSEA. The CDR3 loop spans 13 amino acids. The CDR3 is CSVVGRTYNEQFF. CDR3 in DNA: TGCAGCGTTGTGGGCAGGACCTACAATGAGCAGTTCTTC.

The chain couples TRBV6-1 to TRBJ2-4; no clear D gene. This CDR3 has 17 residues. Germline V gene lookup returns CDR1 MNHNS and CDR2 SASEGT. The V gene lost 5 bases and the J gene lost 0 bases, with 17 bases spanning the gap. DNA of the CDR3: TGTGCCAGCAGTCGCAACTATCTGCAGCTAGCCAAAAACATTCAGTACTTC. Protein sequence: CASSRNYLQLAKNIQYF.

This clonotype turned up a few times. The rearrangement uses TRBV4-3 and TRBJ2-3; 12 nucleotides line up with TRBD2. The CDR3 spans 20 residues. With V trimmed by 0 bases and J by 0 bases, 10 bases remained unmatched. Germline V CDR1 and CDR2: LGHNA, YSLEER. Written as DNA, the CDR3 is TGCGCCAGCAGCCAAGAAGGGGCTAGCGGGGGGGCCTCTAGCACAGATACGCAGTATTTT. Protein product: CASSQEGASGGASSTDTQYF.

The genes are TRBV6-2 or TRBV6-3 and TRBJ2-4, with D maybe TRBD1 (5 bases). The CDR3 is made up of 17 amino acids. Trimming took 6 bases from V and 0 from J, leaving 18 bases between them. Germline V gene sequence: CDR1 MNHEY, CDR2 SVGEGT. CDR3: CASSPNRQTLAKNIQYF. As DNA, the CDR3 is TGTGCCAGCAGCCCCAATCGACAGACGCTAGCCAAAAACATTCAGTACTTC.

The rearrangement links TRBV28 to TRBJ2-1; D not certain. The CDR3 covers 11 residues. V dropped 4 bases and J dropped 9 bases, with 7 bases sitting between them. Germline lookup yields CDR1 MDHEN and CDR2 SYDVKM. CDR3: CASSSWGEQFF. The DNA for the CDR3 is TGTGCCAGCAGTTCATGGGGTGAGCAGTTCTTC.

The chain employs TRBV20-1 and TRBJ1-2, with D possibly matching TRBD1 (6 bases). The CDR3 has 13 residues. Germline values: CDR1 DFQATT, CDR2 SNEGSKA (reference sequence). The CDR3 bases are TGCAGAGCCGCCGAGACAGGAGACTATGGCTACACCTTC. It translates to CRAAETGDYGYTF.

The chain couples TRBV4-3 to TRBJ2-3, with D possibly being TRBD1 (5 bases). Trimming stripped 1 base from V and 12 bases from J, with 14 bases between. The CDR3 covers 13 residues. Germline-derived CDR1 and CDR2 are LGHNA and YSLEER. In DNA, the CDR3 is TGCGCCAGCAGCCAAGTTAAGGGGCCGAAACAGTATTTT. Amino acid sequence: CASSQVKGPKQYF.

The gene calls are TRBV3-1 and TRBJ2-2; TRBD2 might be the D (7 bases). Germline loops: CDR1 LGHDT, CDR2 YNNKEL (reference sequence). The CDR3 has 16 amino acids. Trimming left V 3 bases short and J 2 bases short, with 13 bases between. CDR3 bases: TGTGCCAGCAGCCAGTTGCGGGGGCTAAACACCGGGGAGCTGTTTTTT. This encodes CASSQLRGLNTGELFF.

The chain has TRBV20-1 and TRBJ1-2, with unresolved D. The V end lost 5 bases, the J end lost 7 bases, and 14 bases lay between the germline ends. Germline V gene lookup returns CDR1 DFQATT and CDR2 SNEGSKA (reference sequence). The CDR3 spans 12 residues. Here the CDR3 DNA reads TGCAGTGCTGCCCTCGGAGGTTTTGGCTACACCTTC. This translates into CSAALGGFGYTF.

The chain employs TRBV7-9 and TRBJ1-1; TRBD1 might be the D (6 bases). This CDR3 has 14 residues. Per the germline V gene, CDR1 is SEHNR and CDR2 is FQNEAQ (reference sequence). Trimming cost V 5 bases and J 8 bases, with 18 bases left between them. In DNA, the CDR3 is TGTGCCAGCAGCCCCGGACAGTCTAGACACGAAGCTTTCTTT. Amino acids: CASSPGQSRHEAFF.

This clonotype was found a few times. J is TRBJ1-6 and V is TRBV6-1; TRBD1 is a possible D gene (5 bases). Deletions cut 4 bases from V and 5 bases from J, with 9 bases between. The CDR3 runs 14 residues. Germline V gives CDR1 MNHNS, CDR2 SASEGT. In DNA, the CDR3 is TGTGCCAGCAGTGTTGGGACTGATAATTCACCCCTCCACTTT. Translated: CASSVGTDNSPLHF.

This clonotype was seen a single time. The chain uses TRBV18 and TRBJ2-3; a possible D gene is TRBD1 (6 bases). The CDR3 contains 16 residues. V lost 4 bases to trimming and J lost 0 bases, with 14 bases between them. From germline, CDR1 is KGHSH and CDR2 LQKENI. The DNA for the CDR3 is TGTGCCAGCTCACGTGGTGACAGGACTAGCACAGATACGCAGTATTTT. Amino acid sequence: CASSRGDRTSTDTQYF.

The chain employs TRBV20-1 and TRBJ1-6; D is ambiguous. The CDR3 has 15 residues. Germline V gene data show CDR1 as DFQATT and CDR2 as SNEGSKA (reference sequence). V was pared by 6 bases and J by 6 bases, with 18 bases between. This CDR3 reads CSAPVGGSFNSPLHF. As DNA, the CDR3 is TGCAGTGCCCCAGTTGGCGGGTCATTTAATTCACCCCTCCACTTT.

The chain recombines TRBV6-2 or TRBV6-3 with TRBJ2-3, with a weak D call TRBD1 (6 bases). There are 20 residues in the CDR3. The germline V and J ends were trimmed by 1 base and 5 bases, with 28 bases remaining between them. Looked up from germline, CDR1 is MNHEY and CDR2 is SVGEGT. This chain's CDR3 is CASSYLHAAQGKKRRDTQYF. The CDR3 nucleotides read TGTGCCAGCAGTTACTTGCACGCAGCACAGGGAAAAAAGAGAAGAGATACGCAGTATTTT.

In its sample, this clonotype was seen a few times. CDR3 DNA: TGTGCCAGCAGTTATACGGGACTACCCTACGAGCAGTACTTC. This sequence encodes CASSYTGLPYEQYF. The chain uses TRBV3-1 and TRBJ2-7; 7 nucleotides agree with TRBD2. CDR1 and CDR2 (germline): LGHDT, YNNKEL (reference sequence). V lost 6 bases, J lost 2 bases, and 7 bases stayed unmatched. The CDR3 consists of 14 residues.